This is a list of T cell receptor beta chains from one sample in a study of chemoradiotherapy in HPV16-positive cancers. The table came from immunoSEQ multiplex PCR; TCRdb's copy has only in-frame clones and leaves some out. The sample has 20,000 to 30,000 clones, just over 90% seen once. This sample comprised blood, obtained from a patient who underwent chemoradiotherapy. The receptor set was obtained from a human donor with HPV-associated anogenital cancer. Each CDR3 is given with its conserved first and last residue. A D gene is named only where the DNA matches it firmly. Expanded clones get a size class; other rows say once, few or many, or leave the size out.

TRBJ2-7	-	TRBD2	13	TRBV5-5	TGTGCCAGCAGCCCAGACGGGAGGGTCGAGCAGTACTTC	CASSPDGRVEQYF
TRBJ1-2	-	-	15	TRBV7-9	TGTGCCAGCAGCTTAGCGGTCCCCCGGGGGTATGGCTACACCTTC	CASSLAVPRGYGYTF
TRBJ1-1	-	-	13	TRBV7-6	TGTGCCAGCAGCCGGTCTTTGAACACTGAAGCTTTCTTT	CASSRSLNTEAFF
TRBJ2-1	-	-	18	TRBV7-8	TGTGCCAGCAGCTTTGAGGGGTTTCGGGACCAAATAACCGGTGAGCAGTTCTTC	CASSFEGFRDQITGEQFF
TRBJ2-1	-	-	15	TRBV7-2	TGTGCCAGCAGCTTACAAGGTTTTTCCTACAATGAGCAGTTCTTC	CASSLQGFSYNEQFF
TRBJ2-1	-	-	16	TRBV27	TGTGCCAGCAGTTCTACTAGACCCCCCACTAACAATGAGCAGTTCTTC	CASSSTRPPTNNEQFF
TRBJ2-2	-	-	20	TRBV11-2	TGTGCCAGCAGCTTAGATCGGGCAGGCAGGCGTCCAACGAACACCGGGGAGCTGTTTTTT	CASSLDRAGRRPTNTGELFF
TRBJ2-7	-	TRBD2	14	TRBV28	TGCGGTAGCCTAGCGGGAGATGGTCAGTACGAGCAGTACTTC	CGSLAGDGQYEQYF
TRBJ2-1	-	TRBD2	19	TRBV15	TGTGCCACCAGCAGAAACCCCTCGGGAGGCGGGAGGGCCGACAATGAGCAGTTCTTC	CATSRNPSGGGRADNEQFF
TRBJ2-4	-	TRBD1	15	TRBV11-1	TGTGCCAGCAGCTTAGCGCGAGGGGGCGCGTACATTCAGTACTTC	CASSLARGGAYIQYF
TRBJ2-7	-	TRBD1	13	TRBV15	TGTGCCACCAGTACGGGGACAGACTACGAGCAGTACTTC	CATSTGTDYEQYF
TRBJ2-2	-	-	13	TRBV5-1	TGCGCCAGCAGCTTAACAGAGACCGGGGAGCTGTTTTTT	CASSLTETGELFF
TRBJ2-7	-	TRBD2	14	TRBV6-5	TGTGCCAGCAGTACTAGCGGGAGTCGTCACGAGCAGTACTTC	CASSTSGSRHEQYF
TRBJ2-3	-	-	16	TRBV5-4	TGTGCCAGCAGCTTAAAGAGGGAGTGGCAGTCAGATACGCAGTATTTT	CASSLKREWQSDTQYF
TRBJ2-1	-	TRBD2	14	TRBV7-8	TGTGCCAGCAGCCTGGAGCGGGGCCACAATGAGCAGTTCTTC	CASSLERGHNEQFF
TRBJ1-2	once	TRBD1	11	TRBV7-2	TGTGCCAGCAGCTCACAGGGGGACTACACCTTC	CASSSQGDYTF
TRBJ1-2	once	-	13	TRBV14	TGTGCCAGCAGCCAGAGCAGAGGGTCTGGCTACACCTTC	CASSQSRGSGYTF
TRBJ1-5	-	-	11	TRBV29-1	TGCAGCGTTCAGGGGCCCTATGCCCAGCATTTT	CSVQGPYAQHF
TRBJ1-1	-	-	14	TRBV7-2	TGTGCCAGCAGCCAAGGGACCGTGAACACTGAAGCTTTCTTT	CASSQGTVNTEAFF
TRBJ2-1	once	-	12	TRBV19	TGTGCCAGTACTCGGGATCACAATGAGCAGTTCTTC	CASTRDHNEQFF
TRBJ2-2	-	-	13	TRBV7-2	TGTGCCAGCAGCCATGGGGGTTCCGGGGAGCTGTTTTTT	CASSHGGSGELFF
TRBJ2-3	-	-	13	TRBV28	TGTGCCGGAGCATCGGGTGGCACAGATACGCAGTATTTT	CAGASGGTDTQYF
TRBJ1-2	-	-	13	TRBV7-2	TGTGCCAGCAGCACGCATCCGAACTATGGCTACACCTTC	CASSTHPNYGYTF
TRBJ1-2	-	-	16	TRBV7-2	TGTGCCAGCAGCCCCGGCGGTCCAGGGAGTAACTATGGCTACACCTTC	CASSPGGPGSNYGYTF
TRBJ2-1	-	TRBD2	15	TRBV27	TGTGCCAGCAGAGGGGGACTAGCGGGGGACAATGAGCAGTTCTTC	CASRGGLAGDNEQFF
TRBJ2-1	-	-	11	TRBV18	TGTGCCAGCTCTGCCGGGAATGAGCAGTTCTTC	CASSAGNEQFF
TRBJ1-5	-	TRBD1	13	TRBV28	TGTGCCAGCAGTCACAGGGGGCGTCAGCCCCAGCATTTT	CASSHRGRQPQHF